This TCR beta chain was observed in a study of cytomegalovirus exposure and HLA in healthy donors. Whole-study findings and limits: Reports described diagnosis of cytomegalovirus status by the classifier as highly specific and sensitive.

In regard to this clone: Its specificity is not known.

V was clipped by 0 bases and J by 0 bases; unmatched bases: 5. Germline V gene lookup returns CDR1 LGHNT and CDR2 FRNRAP. This CDR3 is 17 amino acids long. PCR employed 60 Vbeta and 13 Jbeta primers. Assay used: immunoSEQ multiplex PCR; TCRdb lists only in-frame clones, some missing. In total, the table holds 110,000 to 150,000 clones. The V gene is TRBV12-5, the J gene TRBJ2-3; 8 bases match TRBD1. This clonotype was obtained from a male donor in good health and CMV-seronegative. Sequenced: PBMCs. This CDR3 reads CASGLVLGTGSTDTQYF. CDR3 nucleotides: TGTGCTAGTGGTTTGGTACTTGGGACAGGTAGCACAGATACGCAGTATTTT. Full variable domain (outside the CDR3, taken from reference TRBV12-5 and TRBJ2-3): DARVTQTPRHKVTEMGQEVTMRCQPILGHNTVFWYRQTMMQGLELLAYFRNRAPLDDSGMPKDRFSAEMPDATLATLKIQPSEPRDSAVYFCASGLVLGTGSTDTQYFGPGTRLTVL.